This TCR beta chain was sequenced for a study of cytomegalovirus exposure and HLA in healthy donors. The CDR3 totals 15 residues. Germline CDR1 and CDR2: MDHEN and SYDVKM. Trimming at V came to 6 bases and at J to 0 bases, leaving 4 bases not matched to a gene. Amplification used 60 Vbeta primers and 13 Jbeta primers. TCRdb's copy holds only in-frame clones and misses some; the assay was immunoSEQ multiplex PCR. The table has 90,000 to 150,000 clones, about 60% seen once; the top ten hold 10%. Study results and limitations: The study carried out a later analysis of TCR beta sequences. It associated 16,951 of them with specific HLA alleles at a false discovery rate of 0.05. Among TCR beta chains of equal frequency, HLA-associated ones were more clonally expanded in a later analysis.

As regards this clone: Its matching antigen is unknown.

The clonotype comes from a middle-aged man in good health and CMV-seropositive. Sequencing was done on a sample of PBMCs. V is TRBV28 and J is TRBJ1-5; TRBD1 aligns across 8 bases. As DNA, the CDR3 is TGTGCCAGCAGGTCGACAGGGGCTAGCAATCAGCCCCAGCATTTT. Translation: CASRSTGASNQPQHF.